This TCR beta chain derives from a study of cytomegalovirus exposure and HLA in healthy donors. From germline, CDR1 is SGHVS and CDR2 FQNEAQ. V was clipped by 4 bases and J by 5 bases, with 8 bases between them. The CDR3 has 12 amino acids. Primers included in the PCR were 60 Vbeta and 13 Jbeta primers. TCRdb keeps only in-frame clones here, not all; method: immunoSEQ multiplex PCR. This table lists around 29,000 clones. Sequencing was done on a sample of PBMCs. The clonotype comes from a man aged 25-40 years in good health and CMV-seronegative. The chain carries TRBV7-8 and TRBJ1-2, with no clear D. In DNA form, the CDR3 reads TGTGCCAGCAGCTATGACAAGTATGGCTACACCTTC. It specifies CASSYDKYGYTF.